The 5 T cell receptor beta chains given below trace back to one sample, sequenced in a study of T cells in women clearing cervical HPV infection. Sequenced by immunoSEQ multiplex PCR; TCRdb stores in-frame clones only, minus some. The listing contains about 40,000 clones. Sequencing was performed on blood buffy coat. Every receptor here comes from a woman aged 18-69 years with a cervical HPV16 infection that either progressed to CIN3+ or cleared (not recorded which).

The sequenced CDR3 bases are TGCAGTGCTAGTCAGGCGGGGGGGGAGACC. Translation: CSASQAGGET. The complete CDR3 reads CSASQAGGETQYF. The V and J genes are TRBV20-1 and TRBJ2-5; 9 bases agree with TRBD2. The CDR3 end is not reached by the read, which stops 3 residues before it; the germline J gene fills it in. The CDR3 extends over 13 amino acids. Germline V CDR1 and CDR2: DFQATT, SNEGSKA (reference sequence). The V gene end was trimmed by 3 bases and the J gene end by 5 bases; junction bases not matched to a gene: 4.

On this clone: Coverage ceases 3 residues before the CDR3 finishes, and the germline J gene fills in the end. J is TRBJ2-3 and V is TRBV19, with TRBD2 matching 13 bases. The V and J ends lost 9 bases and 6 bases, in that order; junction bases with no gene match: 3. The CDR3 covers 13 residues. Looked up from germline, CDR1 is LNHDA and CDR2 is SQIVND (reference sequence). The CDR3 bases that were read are TGTGCCAGCGGACTAGCGGGGGTCGATACG. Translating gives CASGLAGVDT. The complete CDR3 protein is CASGLAGVDTQYF.

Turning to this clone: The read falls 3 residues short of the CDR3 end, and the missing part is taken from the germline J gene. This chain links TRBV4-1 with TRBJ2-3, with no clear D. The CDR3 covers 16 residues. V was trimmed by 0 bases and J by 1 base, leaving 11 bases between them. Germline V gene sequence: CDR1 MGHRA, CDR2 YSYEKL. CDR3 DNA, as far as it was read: TGCGCCAGCAGCCAAGAACCCGGGTTAGGCACAGATACG. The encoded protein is CASSQEPGLGTDT. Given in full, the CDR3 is CASSQEPGLGTDTQYF.

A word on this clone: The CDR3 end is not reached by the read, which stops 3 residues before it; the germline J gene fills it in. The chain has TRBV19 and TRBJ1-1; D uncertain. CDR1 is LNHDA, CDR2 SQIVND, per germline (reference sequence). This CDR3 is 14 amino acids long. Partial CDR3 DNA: TGTGCCAGTAGTATCGTAGATGTTGGAACGGGA. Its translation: CASSIVDVGTG. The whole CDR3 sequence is CASSIVDVGTGAFF.

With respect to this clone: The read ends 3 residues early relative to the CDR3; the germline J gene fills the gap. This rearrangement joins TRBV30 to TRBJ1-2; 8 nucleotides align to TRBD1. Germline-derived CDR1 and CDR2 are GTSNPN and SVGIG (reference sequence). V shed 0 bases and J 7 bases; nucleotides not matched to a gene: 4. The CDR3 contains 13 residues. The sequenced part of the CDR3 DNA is TGTGCCTGGAGTGTAGGGCAGGGGGCTGGC. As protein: CAWSVGQGAG. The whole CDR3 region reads CAWSVGQGAGYTF.